This T cell receptor beta chain was observed in a study of T cells after somatic rescue of genetic block. Only one count was recorded for this clone. CDR3 length: 15 amino acids. CDR1 and CDR2 from the germline V gene are SGHRS and YFSETQ. V was pared by 0 bases and J by 6 bases, with 6 bases of the junction left unmatched. Produced via immunoSEQ multiplex PCR; TCRdb's table is partial and in-frame only. The data show tens of thousands of clones, about 90% seen once. This chain joins TRBV5-1 and TRBJ2-1; the match to TRBD2 covers 7 bases. Sequencing input: peripheral blood mononuclear cells (PBMCs). The receptor was derived from a woman between 18 and 29 years old. CDR3 sequence reads: CASSLVAGTVNEQFF. The CDR3, as DNA: TGCGCCAGCAGCTTGGTAGCGGGTACTGTCAATGAGCAGTTCTTC.